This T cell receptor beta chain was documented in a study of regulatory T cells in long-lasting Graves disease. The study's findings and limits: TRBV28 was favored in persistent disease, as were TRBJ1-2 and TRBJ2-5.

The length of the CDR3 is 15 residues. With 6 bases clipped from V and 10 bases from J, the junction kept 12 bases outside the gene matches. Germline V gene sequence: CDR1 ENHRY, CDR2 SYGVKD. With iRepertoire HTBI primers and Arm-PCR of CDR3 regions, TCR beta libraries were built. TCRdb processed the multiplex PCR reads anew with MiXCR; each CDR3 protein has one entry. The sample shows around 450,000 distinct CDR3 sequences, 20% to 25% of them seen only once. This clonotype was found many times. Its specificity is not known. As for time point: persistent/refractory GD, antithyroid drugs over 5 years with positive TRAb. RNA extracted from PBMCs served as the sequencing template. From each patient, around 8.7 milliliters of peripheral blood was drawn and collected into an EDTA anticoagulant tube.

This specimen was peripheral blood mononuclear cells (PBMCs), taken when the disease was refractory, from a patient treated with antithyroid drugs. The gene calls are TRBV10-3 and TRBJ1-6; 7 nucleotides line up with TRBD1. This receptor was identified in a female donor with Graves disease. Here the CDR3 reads CAISEGQPGSSPLHF. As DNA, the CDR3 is TGTGCCATCAGCGAGGGACAGCCGGGGAGCTCACCCCTCCACTTT.